This T cell receptor beta chain was found in a study of T cell changes during pregnancy in multiple sclerosis. CDR1 is SNHLY and CDR2 is FYNNEI in the germline V gene. The V gene end was trimmed by 4 bases and the J gene end by 7 bases; junction bases not matched to a gene: 7. This CDR3 region has 15 residues. Method: immunoSEQ multiplex PCR; TCRdb's copy keeps in-frame clones and lacks some. In the table there are about 80,000 clones, 94% of which are singletons. Sample: peripheral blood, taken in the second trimester of pregnancy. The genes are TRBV2 and TRBJ2-2, with 9 nucleotides matching TRBD1. The receptor was derived from a female donor in good health, enrolled as a control in a pregnancy study. The CDR3: CASSVVGTGLGELFF. CDR3 DNA sequence: TGTGCCAGCAGTGTGGTCGGGACAGGGCTCGGGGAGCTGTTTTTT.